This T cell receptor beta chain stems from a study of shared clonotypes between healthy human individuals. Points from the study as a whole: Clonotype sharing levels among donors were expected to vary with sequencing depth. Only blood was sampled, and tissue TCR repertoires likely differ from blood ones.

Turning to this clone: Its antigen is not identified. Within the sample, other DNA sequences also encode this same CDR3.

Germline CDR1 and CDR2: MDHEN and SYDVKM. Between the trimmed V and J ends, which lost 3 bases and 1 base, there was a span of 7 bases. The CDR3 totals 15 residues. Clones were sequenced by immunoSEQ multiplex PCR, and TCRdb holds only the in-frame ones, with some missing. The sample has 550,000 to 700,000 clones; 73% are singletons. The donor cohort consisted entirely of Caucasian adults residing in Nashville, Tennessee. From CD4+ cells came CD45RA+ naive and CD45RA-negative memory subsets. The sequencing input was memory CD4+ T cells sorted from blood. The subset was: CD45RA-negative fraction. This clonotype originated in a woman in her thirties in good health. The chain uses TRBV28 and TRBJ2-6, with a possible D match to TRBD1 (5 bases). The CDR3: CASSLAGSGANVLTF. CDR3 sequence (DNA): TGTGCCAGCAGTTTGGCAGGGTCTGGGGCCAACGTCCTGACTTTC.